Reported below is one T cell receptor beta chain. Antigen specificity is unknown. The data stem from a study of identical twins. Using its own MiXCR run on the 5' RACE reads, TCRdb lists one record per CDR3 protein. The sample shows 1.5 million to 2 million distinct CDR3 sequences, less than 35% of them seen only once. V shed 1 base and J 1 base; nucleotides not matched to a gene: 6. CDR3 size: 16 residues. Germline V gene sequence: CDR1 SGHTA, CDR2 FQGNSA. Study-level results: The study found weaker excess twin sharing in beta out-of-frame sequences.

The clonotype was recovered from a newborn girl in good health. The sequenced sample was cord blood. This chain uses TRBV7-2 with TRBJ1-1, with TRBD1 matching over 7 bases. Written as DNA, the CDR3 is TGTGCCAGCAGCTTAGGTCGGACAGGTCGGAACACTGAAGCTTTCTTT. It encodes CASSLGRTGRNTEAFF.